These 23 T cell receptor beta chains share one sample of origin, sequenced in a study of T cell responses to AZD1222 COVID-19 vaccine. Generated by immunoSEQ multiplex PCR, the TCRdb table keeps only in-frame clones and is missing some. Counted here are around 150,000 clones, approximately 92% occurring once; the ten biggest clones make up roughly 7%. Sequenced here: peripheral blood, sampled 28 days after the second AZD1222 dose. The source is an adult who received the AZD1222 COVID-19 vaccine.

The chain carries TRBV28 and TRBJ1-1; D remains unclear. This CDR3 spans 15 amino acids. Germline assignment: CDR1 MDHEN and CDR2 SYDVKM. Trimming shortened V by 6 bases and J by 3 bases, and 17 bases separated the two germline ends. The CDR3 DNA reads TGTGCCAGCAGCACACCCCGAAACGAGGACACTGAAGCTTTCTTT. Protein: CASSTPRNEDTEAFF.

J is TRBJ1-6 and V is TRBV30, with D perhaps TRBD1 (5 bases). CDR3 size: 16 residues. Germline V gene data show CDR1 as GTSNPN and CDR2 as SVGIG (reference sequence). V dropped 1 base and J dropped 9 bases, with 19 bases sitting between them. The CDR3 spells CAWSAPVGGFGSPLHF. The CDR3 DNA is TGTGCCTGGAGTGCTCCCGTGGGGGGGTTCGGTTCACCCCTCCACTTT.

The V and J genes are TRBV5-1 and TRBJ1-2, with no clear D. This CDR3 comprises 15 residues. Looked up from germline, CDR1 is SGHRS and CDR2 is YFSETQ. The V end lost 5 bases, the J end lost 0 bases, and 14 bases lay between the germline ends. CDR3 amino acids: CASSLTPGTNYGYTF. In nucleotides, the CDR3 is TGCGCCAGCAGTCTGACCCCGGGGACTAACTATGGCTACACCTTC.

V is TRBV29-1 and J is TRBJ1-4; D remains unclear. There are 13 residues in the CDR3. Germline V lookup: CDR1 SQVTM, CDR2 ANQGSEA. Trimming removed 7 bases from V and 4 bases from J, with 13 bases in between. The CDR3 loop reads CSGHDGNNEKLFF. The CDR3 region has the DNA TGCAGCGGGCACGACGGAAATAATGAAAAACTGTTTTTT.

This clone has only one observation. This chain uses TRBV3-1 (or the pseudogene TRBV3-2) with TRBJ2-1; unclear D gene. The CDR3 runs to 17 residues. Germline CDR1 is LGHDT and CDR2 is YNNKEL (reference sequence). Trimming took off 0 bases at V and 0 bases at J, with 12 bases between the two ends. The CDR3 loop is CASSQEPGVSSYNEQFF. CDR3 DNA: TGTGCCAGCAGCCAAGAACCAGGCGTGAGCTCCTACAATGAGCAGTTCTTC.

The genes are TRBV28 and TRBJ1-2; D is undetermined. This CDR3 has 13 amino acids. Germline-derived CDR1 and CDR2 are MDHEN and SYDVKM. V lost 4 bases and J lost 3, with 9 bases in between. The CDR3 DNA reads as TGTGCCAGCAGTTCTGGGGATGACTATGGCTACACCTTC. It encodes CASSSGDDYGYTF.

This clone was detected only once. The CDR3 DNA follows: TGTGCCATCAGTGGGGTAACCGGGGAGCTGTTTTTT. It encodes CAISGVTGELFF. This rearrangement joins TRBV10-3 to TRBJ2-2; D not resolved. Germline lookup yields CDR1 ENHRY and CDR2 SYGVKD. V was shortened by 4 bases and J by 5 bases, with 5 bases between the two germline ends. The CDR3 is made up of 12 amino acids.

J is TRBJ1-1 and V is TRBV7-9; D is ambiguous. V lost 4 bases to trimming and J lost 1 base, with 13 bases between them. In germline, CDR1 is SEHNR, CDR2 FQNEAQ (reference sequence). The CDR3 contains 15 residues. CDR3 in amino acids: CASSSPRVTNTEAFF. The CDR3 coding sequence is TGTGCCAGCAGCTCCCCCAGAGTGACGAACACTGAAGCTTTCTTT.

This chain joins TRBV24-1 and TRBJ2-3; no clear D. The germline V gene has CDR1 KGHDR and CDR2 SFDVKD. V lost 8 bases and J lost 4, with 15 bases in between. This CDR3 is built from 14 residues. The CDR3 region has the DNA TGTGCCACCAAAGGGCCTTCACCCGCAGATACGCAGTATTTT. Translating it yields CATKGPSPADTQYF.

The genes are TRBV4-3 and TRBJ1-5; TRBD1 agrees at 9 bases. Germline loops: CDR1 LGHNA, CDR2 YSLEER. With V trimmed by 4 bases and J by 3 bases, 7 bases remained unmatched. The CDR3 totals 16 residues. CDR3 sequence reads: CASSPSWTGDNQPQHF. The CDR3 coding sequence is TGCGCCAGCAGCCCCTCCTGGACAGGGGACAATCAGCCCCAGCATTTT.

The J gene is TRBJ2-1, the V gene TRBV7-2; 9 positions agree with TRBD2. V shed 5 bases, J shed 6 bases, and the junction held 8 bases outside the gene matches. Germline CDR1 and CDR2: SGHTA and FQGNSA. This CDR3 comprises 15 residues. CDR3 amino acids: CASSRGTSSVNEQFF. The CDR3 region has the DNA TGTGCCAGCAGCCGTGGGACTAGCTCCGTCAATGAGCAGTTCTTC.

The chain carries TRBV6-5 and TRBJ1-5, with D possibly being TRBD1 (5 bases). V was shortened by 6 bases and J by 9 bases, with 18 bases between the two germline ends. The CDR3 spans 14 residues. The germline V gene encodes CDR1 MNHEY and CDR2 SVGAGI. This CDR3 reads CASRTILGGGPQHF. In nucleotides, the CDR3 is TGTGCCAGCAGGACTATTTTAGGCGGGGGGCCCCAGCATTTT.

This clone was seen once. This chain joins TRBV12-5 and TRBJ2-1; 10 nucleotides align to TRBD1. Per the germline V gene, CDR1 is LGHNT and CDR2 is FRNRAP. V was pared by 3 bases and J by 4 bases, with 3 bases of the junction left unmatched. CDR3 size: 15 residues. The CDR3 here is CASGFGTGDYNEQFF. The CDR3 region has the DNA TGTGCTAGTGGTTTCGGGACAGGGGATTACAATGAGCAGTTCTTC.

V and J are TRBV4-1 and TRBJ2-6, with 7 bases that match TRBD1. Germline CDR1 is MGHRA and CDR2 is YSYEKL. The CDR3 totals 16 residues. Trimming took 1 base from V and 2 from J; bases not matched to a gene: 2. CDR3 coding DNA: TGCGCCAGCAGCCAAGGACAGGGAGCTGGGGCCAACGTCCTGACTTTC. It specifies CASSQGQGAGANVLTF.

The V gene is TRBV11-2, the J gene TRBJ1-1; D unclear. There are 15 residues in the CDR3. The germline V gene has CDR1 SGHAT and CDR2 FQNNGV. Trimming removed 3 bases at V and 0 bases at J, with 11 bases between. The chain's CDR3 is CASSFSLFMNTEAFF. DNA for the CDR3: TGTGCCAGCAGCTTTAGTCTCTTCATGAACACTGAAGCTTTCTTT.

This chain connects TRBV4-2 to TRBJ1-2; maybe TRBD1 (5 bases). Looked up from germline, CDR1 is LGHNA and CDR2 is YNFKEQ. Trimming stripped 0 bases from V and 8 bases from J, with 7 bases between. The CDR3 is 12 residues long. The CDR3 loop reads CASSQDGGGYTF. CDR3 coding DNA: TGTGCCAGCAGCCAAGATGGGGGAGGCTACACCTTC.

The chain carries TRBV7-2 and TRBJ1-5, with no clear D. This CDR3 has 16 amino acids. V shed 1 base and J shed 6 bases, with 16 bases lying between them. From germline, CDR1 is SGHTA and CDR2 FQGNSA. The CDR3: CASSLDASPSGQPQHF. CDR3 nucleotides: TGTGCCAGCAGCTTAGATGCCAGCCCGTCGGGTCAGCCCCAGCATTTT.

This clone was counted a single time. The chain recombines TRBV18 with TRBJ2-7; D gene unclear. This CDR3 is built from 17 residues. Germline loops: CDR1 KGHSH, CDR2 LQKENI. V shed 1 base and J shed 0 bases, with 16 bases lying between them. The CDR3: CASSPHSLAAYSYEQYF. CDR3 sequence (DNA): TGTGCCAGCTCACCACACAGTCTTGCTGCTTACTCCTACGAGCAGTACTTC.

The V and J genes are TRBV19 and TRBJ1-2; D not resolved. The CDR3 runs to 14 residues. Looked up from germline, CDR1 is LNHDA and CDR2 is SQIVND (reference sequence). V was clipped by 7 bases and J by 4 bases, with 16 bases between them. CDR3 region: CASKRHPLTYGYTF. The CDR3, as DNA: TGTGCCAGTAAGCGACACCCTTTGACCTATGGCTACACCTTC.

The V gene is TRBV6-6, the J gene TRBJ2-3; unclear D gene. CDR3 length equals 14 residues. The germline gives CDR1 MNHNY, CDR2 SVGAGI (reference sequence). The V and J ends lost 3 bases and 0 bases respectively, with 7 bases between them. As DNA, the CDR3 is TGTGCCAGCAGTTATCCGGAAAGCACAGATACGCAGTATTTT. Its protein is CASSYPESTDTQYF.

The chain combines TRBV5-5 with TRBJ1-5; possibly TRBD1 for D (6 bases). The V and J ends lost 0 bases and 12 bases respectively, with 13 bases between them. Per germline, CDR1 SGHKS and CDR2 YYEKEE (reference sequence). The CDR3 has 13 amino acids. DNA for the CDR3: TGTGCCAGCAGCTTGGGGGACACCCGGTACCAGCATTTT. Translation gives CASSLGDTRYQHF.

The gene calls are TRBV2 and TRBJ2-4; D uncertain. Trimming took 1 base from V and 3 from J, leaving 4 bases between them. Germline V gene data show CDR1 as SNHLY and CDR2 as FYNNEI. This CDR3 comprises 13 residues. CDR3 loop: CASSEGNKNIQYF. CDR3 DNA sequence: TGTGCCAGCAGTGAAGGGAACAAAAACATTCAGTACTTC.

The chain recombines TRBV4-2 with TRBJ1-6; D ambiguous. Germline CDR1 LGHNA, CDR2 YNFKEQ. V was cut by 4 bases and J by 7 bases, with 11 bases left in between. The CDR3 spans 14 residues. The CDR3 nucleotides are TGTGCCAGCAGCCCCCTACTCGTAAATTCACCCCTCCACTTT. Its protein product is CASSPLLVNSPLHF.